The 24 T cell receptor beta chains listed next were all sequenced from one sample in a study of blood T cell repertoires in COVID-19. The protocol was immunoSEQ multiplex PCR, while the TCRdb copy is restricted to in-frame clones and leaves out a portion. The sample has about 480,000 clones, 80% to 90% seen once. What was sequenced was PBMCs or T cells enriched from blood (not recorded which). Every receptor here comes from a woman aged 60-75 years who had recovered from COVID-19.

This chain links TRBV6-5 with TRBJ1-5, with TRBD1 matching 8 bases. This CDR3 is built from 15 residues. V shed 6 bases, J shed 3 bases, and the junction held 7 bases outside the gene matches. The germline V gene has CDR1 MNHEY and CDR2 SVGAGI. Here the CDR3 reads CASSPRQGPNQPQHF. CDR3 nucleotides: TGTGCCAGCAGCCCAAGACAGGGGCCCAATCAGCCCCAGCATTTT.

The chain's CDR3 is CASSDPSGSDAYNEQFF. DNA for the CDR3: TGTGCCAGCAGCGACCCCTCCGGGTCAGACGCCTACAATGAGCAGTTCTTC. The gene calls are TRBV9 and TRBJ2-1; D is ambiguous. Germline assignment: CDR1 SGDLS and CDR2 YYNGEE. V was trimmed by 3 bases and J by 2 bases, leaving 18 bases between them. The CDR3 covers 17 residues.

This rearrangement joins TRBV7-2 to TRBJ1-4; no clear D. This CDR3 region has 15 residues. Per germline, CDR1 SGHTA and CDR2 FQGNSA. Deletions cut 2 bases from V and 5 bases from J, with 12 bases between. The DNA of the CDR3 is TGTGCCAGCAGCTTATACCGGGCGGGAAATGAAAAACTGTTTTTT. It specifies CASSLYRAGNEKLFF. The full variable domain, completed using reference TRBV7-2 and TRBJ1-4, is GAGVSQSPSNKVTEKGKDVELRCDPISGHTALYWYRQSLGQGLEFLIYFQGNSAPDKSGLPSDRFSAERTGGSVSTLTIQRTQQEDSAVYLCASSLYRAGNEKLFFGSGTQLSVL.

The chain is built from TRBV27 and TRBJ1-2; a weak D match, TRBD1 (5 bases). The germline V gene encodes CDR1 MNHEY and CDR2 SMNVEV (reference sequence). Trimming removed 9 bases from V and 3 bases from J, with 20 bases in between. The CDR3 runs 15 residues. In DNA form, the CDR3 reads TGTGCCAGGCCCACCTGTTGGGAAGGGGACTATGGCTACACCTTC. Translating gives CARPTCWEGDYGYTF.

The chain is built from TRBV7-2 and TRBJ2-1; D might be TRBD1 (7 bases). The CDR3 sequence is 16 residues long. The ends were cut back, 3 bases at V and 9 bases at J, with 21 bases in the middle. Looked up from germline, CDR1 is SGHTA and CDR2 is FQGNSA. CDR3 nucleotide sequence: TGTGCCAGCAGCTTGAGGTCGGCAGGGGGGTTGGGTGAGCAGTTCTTC. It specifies CASSLRSAGGLGEQFF.

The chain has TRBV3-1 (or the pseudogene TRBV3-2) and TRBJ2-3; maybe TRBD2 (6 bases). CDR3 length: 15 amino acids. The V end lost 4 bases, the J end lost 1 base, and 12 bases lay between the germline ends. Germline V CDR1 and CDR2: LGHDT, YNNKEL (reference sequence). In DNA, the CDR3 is TGTGCCAGCAGCCTCTCTAGCGTCCGCACAGATACGCAGTATTTT. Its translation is CASSLSSVRTDTQYF.

Here the CDR3 DNA reads TGTGCCAGTAGTTATCAGGGGAGGGACACTGAAGCTTTCTTT. This codes for CASSYQGRDTEAFF. The chain is built from TRBV19 and TRBJ1-1; TRBD1 is a possible D gene (6 bases). V was clipped by 5 bases and J by 3 bases, with 13 bases between them. CDR1 is LNHDA and CDR2 is SQIVND in the germline V gene (reference sequence). There are 14 residues in the CDR3.

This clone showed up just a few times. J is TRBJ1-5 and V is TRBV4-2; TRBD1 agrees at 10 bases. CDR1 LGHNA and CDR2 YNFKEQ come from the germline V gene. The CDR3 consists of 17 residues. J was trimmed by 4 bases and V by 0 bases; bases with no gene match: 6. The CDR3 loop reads CASSQEGWGQGNQPQHF. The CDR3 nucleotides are TGTGCCAGCAGCCAAGAGGGTTGGGGACAGGGGAATCAGCCCCAGCATTTT.

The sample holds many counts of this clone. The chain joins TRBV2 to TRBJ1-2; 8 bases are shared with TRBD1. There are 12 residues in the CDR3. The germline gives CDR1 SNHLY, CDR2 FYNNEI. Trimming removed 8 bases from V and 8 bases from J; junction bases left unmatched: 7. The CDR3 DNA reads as TGTGCCAGCTCCCGGACAGGGAAGGGCTACACCTTC. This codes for CASSRTGKGYTF.

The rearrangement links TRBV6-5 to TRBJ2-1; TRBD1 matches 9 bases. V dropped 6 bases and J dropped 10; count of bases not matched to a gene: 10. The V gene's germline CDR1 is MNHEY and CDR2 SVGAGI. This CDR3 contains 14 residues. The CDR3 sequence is CASRGTGLFSEQFF. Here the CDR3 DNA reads TGTGCCAGCAGAGGGACAGGGCTTTTCTCCGAGCAGTTCTTC.

The CDR3 DNA reads as TGCAGCGTTCGCAGGGGCGCGGGGGAGCCCCAGCATTTT. Its protein is CSVRRGAGEPQHF. The rearrangement uses TRBV29-1 and TRBJ1-5, with D possibly matching TRBD1 (6 bases). The CDR3 has 13 residues. The ends were cut back, 5 bases at V and 8 bases at J, with 16 bases in the middle. Germline V gene lookup returns CDR1 SQVTM and CDR2 ANQGSEA.

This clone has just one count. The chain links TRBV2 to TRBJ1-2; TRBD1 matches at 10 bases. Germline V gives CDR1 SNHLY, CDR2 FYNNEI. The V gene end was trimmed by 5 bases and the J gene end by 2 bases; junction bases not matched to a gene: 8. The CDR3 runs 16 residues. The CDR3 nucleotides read TGTGCCAGCAGTCGGGACAGGGGAGACATAAACTATGGCTACACCTTC. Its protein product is CASSRDRGDINYGYTF.

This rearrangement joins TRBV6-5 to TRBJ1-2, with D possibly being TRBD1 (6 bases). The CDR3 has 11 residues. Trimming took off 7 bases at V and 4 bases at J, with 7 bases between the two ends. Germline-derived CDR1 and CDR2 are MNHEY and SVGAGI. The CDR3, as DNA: TGTGCCAGCACCAGGGGCTATGGCTACACCTTC. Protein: CASTRGYGYTF.

The CDR3 protein is CASSLDRTAGYTF. CDR3 DNA: TGTGCCAGCAGTTTAGACAGGACCGCTGGCTACACCTTC. The chain couples TRBV12-3 or TRBV12-4 to TRBJ1-2, with a possible D match to TRBD1 (5 bases). Trimming took 1 base from V and 7 from J, leaving 10 bases between them. The CDR3 has 13 residues.

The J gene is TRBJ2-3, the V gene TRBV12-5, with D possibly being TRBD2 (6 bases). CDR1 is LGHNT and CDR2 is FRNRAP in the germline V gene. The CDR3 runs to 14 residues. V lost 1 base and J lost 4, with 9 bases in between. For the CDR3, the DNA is TGTGCTAGTGGTTTGGGACTAGTTCCAGATACGCAGTATTTT. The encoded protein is CASGLGLVPDTQYF.

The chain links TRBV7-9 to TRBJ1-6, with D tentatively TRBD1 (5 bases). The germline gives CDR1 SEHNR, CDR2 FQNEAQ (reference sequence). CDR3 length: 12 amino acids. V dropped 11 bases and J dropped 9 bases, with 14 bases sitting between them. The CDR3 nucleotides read TGTGCCCAGGGCTCATTCGGTTCACCCCTCCACTTT. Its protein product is CAQGSFGSPLHF.

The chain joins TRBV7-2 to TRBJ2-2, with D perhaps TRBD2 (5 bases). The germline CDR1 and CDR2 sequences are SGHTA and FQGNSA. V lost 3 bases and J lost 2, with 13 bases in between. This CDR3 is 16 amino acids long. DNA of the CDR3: TGTGCCAGCAGCTTGTTTCTAGCTAGTAACACCGGGGAGCTGTTTTTT. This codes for CASSLFLASNTGELFF.

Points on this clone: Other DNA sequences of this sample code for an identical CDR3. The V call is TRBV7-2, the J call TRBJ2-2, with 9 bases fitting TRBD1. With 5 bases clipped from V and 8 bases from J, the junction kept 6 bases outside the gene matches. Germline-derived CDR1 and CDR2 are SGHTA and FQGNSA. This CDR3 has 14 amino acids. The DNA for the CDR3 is TGTGCCAGCAGCAGGGACAGGGCTTCGGGGGAGCTGTTTTTT. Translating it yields CASSRDRASGELFF.

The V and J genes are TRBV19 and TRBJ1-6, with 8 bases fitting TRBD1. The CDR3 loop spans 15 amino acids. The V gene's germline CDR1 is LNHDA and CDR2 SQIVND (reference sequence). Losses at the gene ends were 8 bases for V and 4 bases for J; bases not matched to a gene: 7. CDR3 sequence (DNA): TGTGCCAGTGAAACAGGGGGTATTTATAATTCACCCCTCCACTTT. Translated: CASETGGIYNSPLHF.

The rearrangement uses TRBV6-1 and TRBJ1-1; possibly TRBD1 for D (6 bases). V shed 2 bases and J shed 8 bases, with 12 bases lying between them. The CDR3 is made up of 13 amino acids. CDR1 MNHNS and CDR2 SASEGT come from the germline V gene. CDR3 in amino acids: CASSERRTDEAFF. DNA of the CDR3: TGTGCCAGCAGTGAAAGGAGGACAGACGAAGCTTTCTTT.

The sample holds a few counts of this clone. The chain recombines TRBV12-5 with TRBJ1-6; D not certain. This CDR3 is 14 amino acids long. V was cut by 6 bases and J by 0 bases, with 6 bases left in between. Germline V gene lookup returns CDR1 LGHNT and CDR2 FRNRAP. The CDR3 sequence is CASGTSSYNSPLHF. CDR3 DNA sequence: TGTGCTAGTGGCACGAGCTCCTATAATTCACCCCTCCACTTT.

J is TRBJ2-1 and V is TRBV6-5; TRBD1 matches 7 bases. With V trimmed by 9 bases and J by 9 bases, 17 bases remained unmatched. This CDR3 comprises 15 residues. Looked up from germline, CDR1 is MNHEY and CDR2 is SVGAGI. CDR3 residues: CASSLGDSLSAEQFF. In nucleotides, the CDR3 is TGTGCCAGTTCCTTGGGGGACAGCCTATCCGCTGAGCAGTTCTTC.

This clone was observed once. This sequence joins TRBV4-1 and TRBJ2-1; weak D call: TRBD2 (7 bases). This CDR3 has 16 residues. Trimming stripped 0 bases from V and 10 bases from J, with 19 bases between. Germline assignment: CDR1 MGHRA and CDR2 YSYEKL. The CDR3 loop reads CASSQDEGGAPQEQFF. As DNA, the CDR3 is TGCGCCAGCAGCCAAGATGAGGGGGGGGCCCCCCAGGAGCAGTTCTTC.

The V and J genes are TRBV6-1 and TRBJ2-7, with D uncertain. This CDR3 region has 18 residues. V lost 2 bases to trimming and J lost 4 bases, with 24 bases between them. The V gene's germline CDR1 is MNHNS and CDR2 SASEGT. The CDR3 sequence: CASSEIIEDLRRRYEQYV. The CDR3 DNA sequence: TGTGCCAGCAGTGAAATAATCGAGGATCTCCGGCGGAGATACGAGCAGTACGTC.